The following is a T cell receptor beta chain sequence with its context. The sample originates from a study of blood T cell repertoires in COVID-19. About the research overall: Both acute and convalescent COVID-19 samples were obtained from the United States, Italy and Spain. PBMCs, B-cell-depleted T cells, or T cells provided the cDNA or gDNA that made up the material.

This CDR3 is 16 amino acids long. CDR1 and CDR2 from the germline V gene are SGHVS and FQNEAQ. After removal of 4 bases from V and 6 bases from J, the junction contained 15 bases not matched to a gene. Original processing methods: Amplification with reference gene primers provided the estimates of nucleated cell counts. Clones were sequenced by immunoSEQ multiplex PCR, and TCRdb holds only the in-frame ones, with some missing. V, J and clone size were drawn from that table, and D and trimming were deduced from the DNA. Here the sample spans roughly 50,000 clones, around nine tenths being singletons. The specimen was peripheral blood. The rearrangement uses TRBV7-8 and TRBJ2-7; 7 bases line up with TRBD1. This clonotype originated in a woman between 40 and 55 years old with active COVID-19. The CDR3 here is CASSSVRGQIESEQYF. The CDR3 DNA sequence: TGTGCCAGCAGCTCCGTAAGGGGGCAAATAGAAAGCGAGCAGTACTTC.